This T cell receptor (beta chain) is from a study of T cell changes during pregnancy in multiple sclerosis. Sequenced by immunoSEQ multiplex PCR; TCRdb stores in-frame clones only, minus some. Of approximately 35,000 clones listed, 91% are singletons. V shed 7 bases and J 1 base; nucleotides not matched to a gene: 7. The CDR3 extends over 15 amino acids. Germline V CDR1 and CDR2: SGDLS, YYNGEE. This TCR came from a female donor in good health, enrolled as a control in a pregnancy study. V is TRBV9 and J is TRBJ2-2; TRBD1 matches 7 bases. The sample was CD4+ T cells from peripheral blood mononuclear cells, taken in the third trimester of pregnancy. CDR3 sequence (DNA): TGTGCCAGCGGGAAAAGACAGGGGAACACCGGGGAGCTGTTTTTT. It specifies CASGKRQGNTGELFF.